This TCR beta chain was identified during a study of siplizumab effects on memory and regulatory T cells. This CDR3 comprises 12 residues. Germline V gene sequence: CDR1 SGHVS, CDR2 FQNEAQ. V lost 5 bases to trimming and J lost 9 bases; unmatched junction nucleotides: 3. Notes on this clone: Its matching antigen is unknown.

Using immunoSEQ multiplex PCR, the repertoire was profiled, and TCRdb retains in-frame clones only, with some absent. Of some 41,000 clones listed, more than 80% are singletons. Broader study findings: Proof of suppressive function in proliferating Tregs from siplizumab cultures was not established.

The chain employs TRBV7-8 and TRBJ2-5, with 10 bases matching TRBD1. This sequence originates from a human donor in good health. The sequenced material came from naive CD4+ T cells sorted from blood. The CDR3 region is CASSGTGVSQYF. The CDR3 region has the DNA TGTGCCAGCAGCGGGACAGGGGTGTCCCAGTACTTC.